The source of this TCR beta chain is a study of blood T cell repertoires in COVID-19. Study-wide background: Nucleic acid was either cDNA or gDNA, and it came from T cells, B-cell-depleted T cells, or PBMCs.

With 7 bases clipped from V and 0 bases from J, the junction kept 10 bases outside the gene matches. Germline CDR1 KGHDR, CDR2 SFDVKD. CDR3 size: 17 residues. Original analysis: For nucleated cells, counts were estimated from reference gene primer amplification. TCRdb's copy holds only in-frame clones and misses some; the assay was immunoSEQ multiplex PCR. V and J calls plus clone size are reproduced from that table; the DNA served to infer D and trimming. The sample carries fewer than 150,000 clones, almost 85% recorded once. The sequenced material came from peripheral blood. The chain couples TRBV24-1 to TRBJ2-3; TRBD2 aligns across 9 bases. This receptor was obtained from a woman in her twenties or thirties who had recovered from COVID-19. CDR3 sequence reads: CATSDPLAGTSTDTQYF. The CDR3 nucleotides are TGTGCCACCAGCGACCCACTAGCGGGTACGAGCACAGATACGCAGTATTTT.